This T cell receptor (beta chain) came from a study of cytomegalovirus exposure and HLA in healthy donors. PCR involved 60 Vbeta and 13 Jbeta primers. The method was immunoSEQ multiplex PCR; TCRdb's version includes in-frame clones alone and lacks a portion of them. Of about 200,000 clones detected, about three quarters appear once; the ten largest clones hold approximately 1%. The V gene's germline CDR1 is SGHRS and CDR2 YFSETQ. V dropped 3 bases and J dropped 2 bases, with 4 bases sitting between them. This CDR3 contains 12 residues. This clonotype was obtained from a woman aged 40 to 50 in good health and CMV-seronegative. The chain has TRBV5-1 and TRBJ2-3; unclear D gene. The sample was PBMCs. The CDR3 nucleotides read TGCGCCAGCAGCTCTTTCACAGATACGCAGTATTTT. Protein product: CASSSFTDTQYF. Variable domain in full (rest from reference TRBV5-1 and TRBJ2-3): KAGVTQTPRYLIKTRGQQVTLSCSPISGHRSVSWYQQTPGQGLQFLFEYFSETQRNKGNFPGRFSGRQFSNSRSEMNVSTLELGDSALYLCASSSFTDTQYFGPGTRLTVL.